Listed below are T cell receptor beta chains from one sample, sequenced in a study of neurological immune-mediated disorders. TCRdb analysed the 5' RACE reads with MiXCR anew, one entry per CDR3 protein. The table shows roughly 50,000 distinct CDR3 sequences, with roughly 25% occurring only once. Sequenced: PBMCs. The receptors come from a woman between 65 and 79 years old in good health. CDR3s include the opening cysteine and the closing phenylalanine or tryptophan. Fields, in order: CDR3 DNA, CDR3 protein, clone size, D gene, J gene, V gene. D genes are given only for firm matches. A row's size may be missing; if present it is once, few, many or a size class.

cdr3_nt: TGTGCCAGCAGCCTCCGACAGGCTAGCGGGAGTGTTCGGACCCAGTACTTC
cdr3_aa: CASSLRQASGSVRTQYF
clone_size: -
d_call: TRBD2
j_call: TRBJ2-5
v_call: TRBV4-2

cdr3_nt: TGCGCCAGCACTCTAGCGGGCACCTACAATGAGCAGTTCTTC
cdr3_aa: CASTLAGTYNEQFF
clone_size: many
d_call: TRBD2
j_call: TRBJ2-1
v_call: TRBV5-1

cdr3_nt: TGTGCCAGCAGCTACGGACAGACACTTACACAAGATACACAGTATTTT
cdr3_aa: CASSYGQTLTQDTQYF
clone_size: -
d_call: -
j_call: TRBJ2-3
v_call: TRBV7-3

cdr3_nt: TGTGCCAGCAGATCGGAAGCGGGAGGGGCCAATGAGCAGTTCTTC
cdr3_aa: CASRSEAGGANEQFF
clone_size: many
d_call: TRBD2
j_call: TRBJ2-1
v_call: TRBV6-6

cdr3_nt: TGCGCCAGCAGCCCCGGGACTAGGCCGGATGGGGGTTACAATGAGCAGTTCTTC
cdr3_aa: CASSPGTRPDGGYNEQFF
clone_size: many
d_call: TRBD2
j_call: TRBJ2-1
v_call: TRBV5-1

cdr3_nt: TGTGCCAGCCGAGGAGGAGACTACCACACAGATACGCAGTATTTT
cdr3_aa: CASRGGDYHTDTQYF
clone_size: many
d_call: -
j_call: TRBJ2-3
v_call: TRBV6-2/TRBV6-3

cdr3_nt: TGTGCCAGCACCCGACAGGCCAACACTGAAGCTTTCTTT
cdr3_aa: CASTRQANTEAFF
clone_size: many
d_call: -
j_call: TRBJ1-1
v_call: TRBV6-6

cdr3_nt: TGTGCCAGCGGAACAGGGCCCTACAATGAGCAGTTCTTC
cdr3_aa: CASGTGPYNEQFF
clone_size: few
d_call: -
j_call: TRBJ2-1
v_call: TRBV11-2

cdr3_nt: TGTGCCAGCAGATTCCAGGGGGCGCGAGAGCAGTACTTC
cdr3_aa: CASRFQGAREQYF
clone_size: -
d_call: TRBD1
j_call: TRBJ2-7
v_call: TRBV6-5

cdr3_nt: TGTGCCAGCAGCGGACGGGGCCAAGAGACCCAGTACTTC
cdr3_aa: CASSGRGQETQYF
clone_size: many
d_call: -
j_call: TRBJ2-5
v_call: TRBV7-2

cdr3_nt: TGTGCCATCATGCCGGGACAGGGGGACAATGAGCAGTTCTTC
cdr3_aa: CAIMPGQGDNEQFF
clone_size: -
d_call: TRBD1
j_call: TRBJ2-1
v_call: TRBV10-3

cdr3_nt: TGCAGTGCTCACCCGGGGGCCACCTACGAGCAGTACTTC
cdr3_aa: CSAHPGATYEQYF
clone_size: many
d_call: -
j_call: TRBJ2-7
v_call: TRBV20-1

cdr3_nt: TGTGCCAGCAGCTTGAGGTATACTGGAAGTGGCTACACCTTC
cdr3_aa: CASSLRYTGSGYTF
clone_size: many
d_call: -
j_call: TRBJ1-2
v_call: TRBV7-2

cdr3_nt: TGTGCCAGCAGCCCTGGACTAGCGGGAGGGCGAGAGACCCAGTACTTC
cdr3_aa: CASSPGLAGGRETQYF
clone_size: many
d_call: TRBD2
j_call: TRBJ2-5
v_call: TRBV3-1